This is a list of T cell receptor beta chains from one sample in a study of breast tumors, draining lymph nodes, adjacent tissues. TCRdb fed the multiplex PCR reads into MiXCR, producing one record per CDR3 protein. Of about 230,000 distinct CDR3 sequences in the sample, approximately 29% were seen once. Sequencing input: axillary lymph node tissue. These receptors were taken from a female donor with breast cancer. Some clones in this sample may be carry-over from other donors' samples. Each CDR3 is given without its conserved first and last residue. Each record gives: V gene, CDR3 length, J gene, CDR3 protein.

V gene: TRBV30; CDR3 length: 14; J gene: TRBJ2-3; CDR3 protein: AWSASGTGTPDTQY
V gene: TRBV5-1; CDR3 length: 16; J gene: TRBJ2-7; CDR3 protein: ASSLAPTSGGVAYEQY
V gene: TRBV20-1; CDR3 length: 12; J gene: TRBJ2-1; CDR3 protein: SAPAAWSYNEQF
V gene: TRBV5-1; CDR3 length: 13; J gene: TRBJ2-6; CDR3 protein: ASSLVVSGANVLT
V gene: TRBV7-2; CDR3 length: 13; J gene: TRBJ2-5; CDR3 protein: ASSLSRTGSETQY
V gene: TRBV28; CDR3 length: 13; J gene: TRBJ1-5; CDR3 protein: ASRPREGSNQPQH
V gene: TRBV6-1; CDR3 length: 12; J gene: TRBJ2-1; CDR3 protein: ASSEAGLGNEQF
V gene: TRBV20-1; CDR3 length: 11; J gene: TRBJ2-1; CDR3 protein: SAGESGYNEQF
V gene: TRBV19; CDR3 length: 12; J gene: TRBJ1-2; CDR3 protein: ASSIIGGPDGYT
V gene: TRBV7-8; CDR3 length: 15; J gene: TRBJ2-5; CDR3 protein: ASGLVVSLAAMETQY
V gene: TRBV7-3; CDR3 length: 18; J gene: TRBJ2-1; CDR3 protein: ASSLPGLAGDTSLYNEQF
V gene: TRBV30; CDR3 length: 11; J gene: TRBJ1-2; CDR3 protein: AWSVGYSYGYT
V gene: TRBV2; CDR3 length: 15; J gene: TRBJ2-3; CDR3 protein: ASSADGGTSSTDTQY
V gene: TRBV30; CDR3 length: 14; J gene: TRBJ2-1; CDR3 protein: AWSVRSESSYNEQF
V gene: TRBV5-4; CDR3 length: 13; J gene: TRBJ2-5; CDR3 protein: ASSSGQSPQETQY
V gene: TRBV19; CDR3 length: 14; J gene: TRBJ2-2; CDR3 protein: ASSIAGGLGTGELF
V gene: TRBV13; CDR3 length: 13; J gene: TRBJ2-7; CDR3 protein: ASSSPRQGVYEQH
V gene: TRBV3-1; CDR3 length: 15; J gene: TRBJ2-7; CDR3 protein: ASSQGPQTVSSYEQY
V gene: TRBV6-1; CDR3 length: 17; J gene: TRBJ2-1; CDR3 protein: ASSEALVATRPSYNEQF
V gene: TRBV7-3; CDR3 length: 13; J gene: TRBJ2-2; CDR3 protein: ASSPRQGAAGELF
V gene: TRBV5-4; CDR3 length: 13; J gene: TRBJ2-5; CDR3 protein: ASSLQDRIQETQY
V gene: TRBV7-7; CDR3 length: 12; J gene: TRBJ2-6; CDR3 protein: ASSLGTGANVLT
V gene: TRBV25-1; CDR3 length: 13; J gene: TRBJ2-3; CDR3 protein: ASGGESIRSSTQY
V gene: TRBV12-3/TRBV12-4; CDR3 length: 13; J gene: TRBJ2-7; CDR3 protein: ASSQLKVASYEQY
V gene: TRBV29-1; CDR3 length: 11; J gene: TRBJ1-5; CDR3 protein: SVGDLPGQPQH
V gene: TRBV16; CDR3 length: 13; J gene: TRBJ2-1; CDR3 protein: ASSQFGRVVNEQF
V gene: TRBV12-3/TRBV12-4; CDR3 length: 14; J gene: TRBJ2-5; CDR3 protein: ASSFAPTSGGETQY